The 10 T cell receptor beta chains presented below share a single source sample, sequenced in a study of CD8 T cells in ankylosing spondylitis (dated by TCRdb to the late 2010s). Library generation was performed with 5' RACE. The listed sequencing device is Illumina HiSeq 2500. The public reads were run again by TCRdb, first through fastp at Q25 and then through MiXCR, and only productive beta chains were kept. Merged by CDR3 protein, the rows form single entries marked with the most common genes and DNA. The sample profile shows nearly 350,000 distinct CDR3 sequences; approximately 15% of them were found once. The top ten clonotypes cover about 1.1% of the sample. Sequenced: blood, either unsorted or a sorted T cell fraction (not recorded which). The receptors shown here come from a male donor with ankylosing spondylitis or in good health (not recorded which).

The table lists this clonotype with many counts. V is TRBV5-1 and J is TRBJ1-2; D gene unclear. The V gene lost 0 bases and the J gene lost 3 bases, with 6 bases spanning the gap. The germline V gene has CDR1 SGHRS and CDR2 YFSETQ. The CDR3 consists of 13 residues. The CDR3 protein is CASSLEGHYGYTF. The CDR3 region has the DNA TGCGCCAGCAGCTTGGAAGGCCACTATGGCTACACCTTC.

This clonotype was detected only a few times. The V gene is TRBV2, the J gene TRBJ1-2; D is perhaps TRBD1 (5 bases). Per the germline V gene, CDR1 is SNHLY and CDR2 is FYNNEI. CDR3 length: 14 amino acids. V gave up 2 bases and J gave up 7 bases, with 14 bases separating them. CDR3 sequence (DNA): TGTGCCAGCAGTGAATTGAGGGGCAGTCGTGGCTACACCTTC. Its protein is CASSELRGSRGYTF.

The V call is TRBV4-2, the J call TRBJ2-1; 9 nucleotides match TRBD1. The V gene end was trimmed by 3 bases and the J gene end by 5 bases; junction bases not matched to a gene: 11. This CDR3 is 17 amino acids long. The V gene's germline CDR1 is LGHNA and CDR2 YNFKEQ. CDR3 amino acids: CASSQDTGGAFDNEQFF. Written as DNA, the CDR3 is TGTGCCAGCAGCCAGGATACAGGGGGCGCCTTTGACAATGAGCAGTTCTTC.

This rearrangement joins TRBV7-6 to TRBJ2-3, with no clear D. V lost 1 base, J lost 3 bases, and 14 bases lay in between. Germline V gene sequence: CDR1 SGHVS, CDR2 FNYEAQ. CDR3 length: 16 amino acids. This chain's CDR3 is CASSLGVRSLTDTQYF. In DNA, the CDR3 is TGTGCCAGCAGCTTAGGAGTTCGGTCGTTAACAGATACGCAGTATTTT.

This clonotype was counted between two and nine times. The CDR3 DNA sequence: TGTGCCAGCGGGACTCTCTATGGCTACACCTTC. Encoded protein: CASGTLYGYTF. This sequence joins TRBV12-3 or TRBV12-4 and TRBJ1-2; TRBD1 is a possible D gene (5 bases). The germline V and J ends were trimmed by 8 bases and 4 bases, with 8 bases remaining between them. CDR3 length equals 11 residues.

The chain joins TRBV3-1 to TRBJ2-5; D unresolved. V was trimmed by 0 bases and J by 7 bases, leaving 6 bases between them. CDR1 and CDR2 (germline): LGHDT, YNNKEL (reference sequence). This CDR3 spans 12 amino acids. CDR3 sequence (DNA): TGTGCCAGCAGCCAAGAACGCGGGACCCAGTACTTC. It translates to CASSQERGTQYF.

This clonotype was counted only a few times. CDR3 protein: CAWSLDRGDTEAFF. Here the CDR3 DNA reads TGTGCCTGGAGTTTGGACAGGGGAGACACTGAAGCTTTCTTT. The rearrangement joins TRBV30 to TRBJ1-1, with TRBD1 matching 9 bases. After removal of 2 bases from V and 3 bases from J, the junction contained 4 bases not matched to a gene. The CDR3 consists of 14 residues. Germline assignment: CDR1 GTSNPN and CDR2 SVGIG (reference sequence).

The chain is built from TRBV29-1 and TRBJ2-1; D perhaps matches TRBD2 (6 bases). Germline V CDR1 and CDR2: SQVTM, ANQGSEA. The CDR3 contains 13 residues. V was pared by 4 bases and J by 3 bases, with 10 bases between. CDR3 bases: TGCAGCGTTGGGGGCGGGATCTACAATGAGCAGTTCTTC. Translating gives CSVGGGIYNEQFF.

V gene TRBV20-1 combines with J gene TRBJ2-3; 14 nucleotides agree with TRBD2. J gave up 4 bases and V 5 bases, and 8 bases lay outside the gene matches. Germline V gene lookup returns CDR1 DFQATT and CDR2 SNEGSKA (reference sequence). The CDR3 sequence is 16 residues long. The CDR3 DNA sequence: TGCAGTGCTGGGGGGACTAGCGGGAGACAAGCAGATACGCAGTATTTT. Its translation: CSAGGTSGRQADTQYF.

CDR3 sequence reads: CSARGGPSTDTQYF. CDR3 DNA sequence: TGCAGTGCTAGAGGTGGTCCTTCTACAGATACGCAGTATTTT. The chain is built from TRBV20-1 and TRBJ2-3; D unresolved. The V end lost 1 base, the J end lost 3 bases, and 11 bases lay between the germline ends. The CDR3 has 14 residues. The germline V gene has CDR1 DFQATT and CDR2 SNEGSKA (reference sequence).